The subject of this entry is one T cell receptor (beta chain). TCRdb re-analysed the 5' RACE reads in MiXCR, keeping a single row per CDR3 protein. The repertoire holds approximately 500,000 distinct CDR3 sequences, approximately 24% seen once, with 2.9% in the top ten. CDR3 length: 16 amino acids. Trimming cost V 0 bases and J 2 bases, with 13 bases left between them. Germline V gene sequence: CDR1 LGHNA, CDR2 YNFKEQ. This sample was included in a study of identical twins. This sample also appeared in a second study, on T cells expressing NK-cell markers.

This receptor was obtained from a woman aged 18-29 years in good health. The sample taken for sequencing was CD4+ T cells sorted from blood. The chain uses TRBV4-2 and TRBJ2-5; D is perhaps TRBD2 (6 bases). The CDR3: CASSQDLPRGQETQYF. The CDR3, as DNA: TGTGCCAGCAGCCAAGACTTACCCCGGGGGCAAGAGACCCAGTACTTC.